Listed here are 28 T cell receptor beta chains from one sample, sequenced in a study of OX40 agonist ivuxolimab in advanced cancers. Sequencing used immunoSEQ multiplex PCR; TCRdb keeps in-frame clones, though not all of them. Among about 62,000 clones listed, roughly 90% were seen once. Sequencing used CD4+ or CD8+ T cells sorted from blood, obtained in a trial of the OX40 agonist ivuxolimab. These receptors were taken from an adult with an advanced solid tumor such as melanoma, head and neck, liver or kidney cancer.

The CDR3 spells CASSVVGGGAPETQYF. The CDR3 region has the DNA TGTGCCAGCAGCGTAGTGGGCGGGGGGGCCCCAGAGACCCAGTACTTC. The chain has TRBV9 and TRBJ2-5; TRBD2 aligns across 9 bases. Germline assignment: CDR1 SGDLS and CDR2 YYNGEE. Germline trimming cut 0 bases from V and 4 bases from J; bases unmatched to any gene: 7. CDR3 length: 16 amino acids. Full variable domain (remainder filled in from reference TRBV9 and TRBJ2-5): DSGVTQTPKHLITATGQRVTLRCSPRSGDLSVYWYQQSLDQGLQFLIQYYNGEERAKGNILERFSAQQFPDLHSELNLSSLELGDSALYFCASSVVGGGAPETQYFGPGTRLLVL.

J is TRBJ1-2 and V is TRBV5-6; TRBD1 is a possible D gene (5 bases). The CDR3 has 12 residues. Per the germline V gene, CDR1 is SGHDT and CDR2 is YYEEEE. Trimming left V 1 base short and J 7 bases short, with 8 bases between. The CDR3 sequence: CASSLWGSGYTF. CDR3 sequence (DNA): TGTGCCAGCAGCTTGTGGGGGTCTGGCTACACCTTC.

The chain employs TRBV5-1 and TRBJ2-7; possible D gene TRBD2, 6 bases. The CDR3 sequence is 16 residues long. Germline V lookup: CDR1 SGHRS, CDR2 YFSETQ. Trimming stripped 4 bases from V and 2 bases from J, with 19 bases between. This CDR3 is CASSPIGRELTYEQYF. Written as DNA, the CDR3 is TGCGCCAGCAGCCCGATAGGACGGGAGCTTACCTACGAGCAGTACTTC.

The rearrangement joins TRBV9 to TRBJ2-3; weak D call: TRBD2 (6 bases). The CDR3 sequence is 12 residues long. Germline V gives CDR1 SGDLS, CDR2 YYNGEE. The CDR3 protein is CPWAGNTDTQYF. In DNA, the CDR3 is TGTCCCTGGGCGGGGAACACAGATACGCAGTATTTT. The whole variable domain, remainder taken from reference TRBV9 and TRBJ2-3, is DSGVTQTPKHLITATGQRVTLRCSPRSGDLSVYWYQQSLDQGLQFLIQYYNGEERAKGNILERFSAQQFPDLHSELNLSSLELGDSALYFCPWAGNTDTQYFGPGTRLTVL.

The V call is TRBV19, the J call TRBJ1-5; possible D gene TRBD1, 6 bases. CDR1 and CDR2 (germline): LNHDA, SQIVND (reference sequence). The ends were cut back, 3 bases at V and 4 bases at J, with 10 bases in the middle. The CDR3 sequence is 14 residues long. In nucleotides, the CDR3 is TGTGCCAGTAGTATCACAGGGCATAATCAGCCCCAGCATTTT. Its translation is CASSITGHNQPQHF.

The J gene is TRBJ2-5, the V gene TRBV11-3; 9 bases are a match to TRBD1. The germline CDR1 and CDR2 sequences are SGHNT and YENEEA. V trimming: 5 bases; J trimming: 1 base; junction bases outside the gene matches: 5. The CDR3 is 15 residues long. CDR3 sequence reads: CASSGGQGRQETQYF. CDR3 bases: TGTGCCAGCAGCGGTGGACAGGGGCGCCAAGAGACCCAGTACTTC.

The V call is TRBV5-1, the J call TRBJ2-5, with 8 bases that match TRBD2. V shed 0 bases, J shed 4 bases, and the junction held 17 bases outside the gene matches. The germline gives CDR1 SGHRS, CDR2 YFSETQ. This CDR3 has 19 residues. Written as DNA, the CDR3 is TGCGCCAGCAGCTTGGCCGCTACTAGCGGACTTGGATACGCAGAGACCCAGTACTTC. It encodes CASSLAATSGLGYAETQYF.

The CDR3, as DNA: TGTGCCAGCAAAACGACAGGGACCTCTGAAGCTTTCTTT. Translated: CASKTTGTSEAFF. The chain has TRBV2 and TRBJ1-1; 7 bases are shared with TRBD1. With 7 bases clipped from V and 6 bases from J, the junction kept 8 bases outside the gene matches. CDR3 length equals 13 residues. Germline V gene lookup returns CDR1 SNHLY and CDR2 FYNNEI. Filled out from reference TRBV2 and TRBJ1-1, the complete variable domain reads EPEVTQTPSHQVTQMGQEVILRCVPISNHLYFYWYRQILGQKVEFLVSFYNNEISEKSEIFDDQFSVERPDGSNFTLKIRSTKLEDSAMYFCASKTTGTSEAFFGQGTRLTVV.

This clone was detected only once. The genes are TRBV11-1 and TRBJ2-7, with 8 nucleotides matching TRBD2. V lost 3 bases and J lost 0; bases outside the gene matches: 7. Germline V gene lookup returns CDR1 SGHAT and CDR2 FQDESV (reference sequence). The CDR3 is made up of 16 amino acids. CDR3 region: CASSFRGGGSSYEQYF. Written as DNA, the CDR3 is TGTGCCAGCAGCTTCCGGGGGGGCGGGAGCTCCTACGAGCAGTACTTC.

The V call is TRBV6-1, the J call TRBJ2-2; D uncertain. The CDR3 covers 14 residues. The germline CDR1 and CDR2 sequences are MNHNS and SASEGT. Trimming cost V 5 bases and J 0 bases, with 7 bases left between them. CDR3 region: CASSRGPNTGELFF. CDR3 nucleotides: TGTGCCAGCAGTAGAGGACCGAACACCGGGGAGCTGTTTTTT.

The chain is built from TRBV18 and TRBJ1-4; unclear D gene. Germline-derived CDR1 and CDR2 are KGHSH and LQKENI. V lost 6 bases and J 0 bases, leaving 8 bases between the germline ends. The CDR3 contains 14 residues. The CDR3 reads CASSQTATNEKLFF. The CDR3 nucleotides are TGTGCCAGCTCGCAGACGGCAACTAATGAAAAACTGTTTTTT. Looking up the rest from reference TRBV18 and TRBJ1-4 gives the full variable domain: NAGVMQNPRHLVRRRGQEARLRCSPMKGHSHVYWYRQLPEEGLKFMVYLQKENIIDESGMPKERFSAEFPKEGPSILRIQQVVRGDSAAYFCASSQTATNEKLFFGSGTQLSVL.

J is TRBJ2-3 and V is TRBV9; D call uncertain. The V end was cut by 0 bases, the J end by 8 bases, with 16 bases between. The germline V gene has CDR1 SGDLS and CDR2 YYNGEE. This CDR3 spans 15 amino acids. The CDR3 here is CASSVAAQLESTQYF. CDR3 nucleotides: TGTGCCAGCAGCGTAGCAGCTCAGCTCGAGTCTACGCAGTATTTT.

V and J are TRBV19 and TRBJ1-2, with TRBD1 identical over 10 bases. V lost 7 bases and J lost 2; bases outside the gene matches: 7. The CDR3 is 15 residues long. Germline V gene data show CDR1 as LNHDA and CDR2 as SQIVND (reference sequence). The CDR3 sequence: CASNTRQGANYGYTF. The CDR3 DNA follows: TGTGCCAGTAACACTAGACAGGGGGCAAACTATGGCTACACCTTC.

The genes are TRBV6-6 and TRBJ1-6; D perhaps matches TRBD1 (6 bases). CDR1 and CDR2 from the germline V gene are MNHNY and SVGAGI (reference sequence). Trimming removed 6 bases at V and 6 bases at J, with 15 bases between. The CDR3 length is 15 residues. This CDR3 is CASRPPGGLNSPLHF. In nucleotides, the CDR3 is TGTGCCAGCAGACCTCCTGGGGGCCTTAATTCACCCCTCCACTTT.

The rearrangement uses TRBV2 and TRBJ1-2; TRBD1 matches at 8 bases. Germline lookup yields CDR1 SNHLY and CDR2 FYNNEI. The CDR3 length is 13 residues. CDR3 loop: CACGGQEDYGYTF. The CDR3 coding sequence is TGTGCATGTGGGGGACAGGAGGATTATGGCTACACCTTC.

The J gene is TRBJ2-1, the V gene TRBV7-3; a possible D gene is TRBD1 (5 bases). The CDR3 totals 14 residues. Trimming cost V 4 bases and J 3 bases, with 10 bases left between them. Germline assignment: CDR1 SGHTA and CDR2 FQGTGA. In DNA form, the CDR3 reads TGTGCCAGCAGCTCAGGGTCGGACTACAATGAGCAGTTCTTC. Amino acid sequence: CASSSGSDYNEQFF.

This clone has only one observation. V and J are TRBV21-1 and TRBJ2-5. TRBV21-1 constitutes a pseudogene. The CDR3 is 17 amino acids. The CDR3: CASSKPPFNGKRETQYF. The CDR3, as DNA: TGTGCCAGCAGCAAACCCCCTTTTAACGGCAAGAGAGAGACCCAGTACTTC.

This CDR3 reads CASRLEPAADAGELFF. The CDR3 nucleotides read TGTGCCAGCAGGTTAGAACCGGCAGCTGATGCCGGGGAGCTGTTTTTT. This chain joins TRBV2 and TRBJ2-2; D is uncertain. Trimming stripped 6 bases from V and 6 bases from J, with 20 bases between. Germline assignment: CDR1 SNHLY and CDR2 FYNNEI. This CDR3 is built from 16 residues.

This clone was seen a single time. The chain carries TRBV11-3 and TRBJ2-7, with 8 bases lining up with TRBD2. This CDR3 spans 15 amino acids. The trim removed 5 bases at V and 3 bases at J, leaving 9 bases unmatched. Germline CDR1 reads SGHNT; CDR2 reads YENEEA. The CDR3 coding sequence is TGTGCCAGCAGCCGACCGGGACTAGAAGGCTACGAGCAGTACTTC. This encodes CASSRPGLEGYEQYF.

This clone was seen a few times. The V and J genes are TRBV19 and TRBJ1-3; D is unclear. This CDR3 comprises 12 residues. V lost 5 bases, J lost 4 bases, and 6 bases lay in between. Germline loops: CDR1 LNHDA, CDR2 SQIVND (reference sequence). The DNA of the CDR3 is TGTGCCAGTAGTTCCTTAGGAAACACCATATATTTT. Translation: CASSSLGNTIYF.

CDR3 loop: CASSLDSDYGNTIYF. CDR3 nucleotides: TGTGCCAGCAGCCTGGACAGTGACTACGGAAACACCATATATTTT. The chain is built from TRBV11-3 and TRBJ1-3; tentative D call: TRBD1 (6 bases). V was cut by 5 bases and J by 4 bases, with 15 bases left in between. The CDR3 has 15 amino acids. Looked up from germline, CDR1 is SGHNT and CDR2 is YENEEA.

The J gene is TRBJ1-2, the V gene TRBV6-1; a weak D match, TRBD1 (6 bases). The CDR3 runs 14 residues. Per the germline V gene, CDR1 is MNHNS and CDR2 is SASEGT. Trimming took off 7 bases at V and 2 bases at J, with 14 bases between the two ends. The CDR3 sequence is CASKPRQANYGYTF. CDR3 DNA: TGTGCCAGCAAGCCACGACAGGCCAACTATGGCTACACCTTC.

In its sample, this clone was seen once. V is TRBV29-1 and J is TRBJ2-7; D possibly corresponds to TRBD1 (6 bases). The CDR3 contains 12 residues. The V end was cut by 7 bases, the J end by 0 bases, with 10 bases between. Germline CDR1 SQVTM, CDR2 ANQGSEA. The CDR3 sequence is CSARTVSYEQYF. The CDR3 DNA reads as TGCAGCGCGCGGACAGTCTCCTACGAGCAGTACTTC.

This sequence joins TRBV6-6 and TRBJ2-5, with D perhaps TRBD1 (5 bases). There are 13 residues in the CDR3. V was cut by 5 bases and J by 5 bases, with 12 bases left in between. Germline V CDR1 and CDR2: MNHNY, SVGAGI (reference sequence). The CDR3 is CASSRQGGETQYF. CDR3 in DNA: TGTGCCAGCAGTCGGCAGGGTGGGGAGACCCAGTACTTC.

The V gene is TRBV19, the J gene TRBJ1-1; D possibly corresponds to TRBD1 (6 bases). V gave up 2 bases and J gave up 1 base, with 8 bases separating them. The CDR3 is made up of 14 amino acids. In germline, CDR1 is LNHDA, CDR2 SQIVND (reference sequence). CDR3 amino acids: CASSIRGENTEAFF. The CDR3 DNA reads as TGTGCCAGTAGTATAAGGGGGGAGAACACTGAAGCTTTCTTT.

The genes are TRBV11-2 and TRBJ1-2, with unresolved D. Trimming removed 0 bases at V and 4 bases at J, with 6 bases between. The CDR3 is made up of 13 amino acids. CDR1 is SGHAT, CDR2 FQNNGV, per germline. The CDR3 DNA reads TGTGCCAGCAGCTTAGATCGTCGCTATGGCTACACCTTC. This gives the protein CASSLDRRYGYTF.

The chain links TRBV19 to TRBJ2-2; weak D call: TRBD2 (6 bases). CDR1 and CDR2 (germline): LNHDA, SQIVND (reference sequence). The CDR3 is 15 residues long. Trimming cost V 1 base and J 1 base, with 7 bases left between them. CDR3 loop: CASSIVGGNTGELFF. CDR3 nucleotides: TGTGCCAGTAGTATAGTCGGGGGGAACACCGGGGAGCTGTTTTTT.

The V and J genes are TRBV15 and TRBJ1-2; the D gene is possibly TRBD1 (5 bases). The CDR3 consists of 16 residues. From germline, CDR1 is LNHNV and CDR2 YYDKDF (reference sequence). V was shortened by 0 bases and J by 3 bases, with 14 bases between the two germline ends. DNA of the CDR3: TGTGCCACCAGCAGAGACCCGGGAAGAGGGGACTATGGCTACACCTTC. This sequence encodes CATSRDPGRGDYGYTF.